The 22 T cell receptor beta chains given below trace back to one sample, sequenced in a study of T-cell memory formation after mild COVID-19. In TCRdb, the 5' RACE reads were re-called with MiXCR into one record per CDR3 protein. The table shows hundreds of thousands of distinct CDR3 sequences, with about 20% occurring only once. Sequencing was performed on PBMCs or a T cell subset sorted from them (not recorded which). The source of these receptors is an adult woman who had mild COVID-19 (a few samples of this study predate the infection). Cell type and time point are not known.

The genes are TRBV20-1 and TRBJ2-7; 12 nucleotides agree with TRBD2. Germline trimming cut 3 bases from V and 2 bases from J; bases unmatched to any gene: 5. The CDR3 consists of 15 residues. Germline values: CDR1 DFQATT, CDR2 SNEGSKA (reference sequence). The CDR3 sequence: CSARGLAGQTYEQYF. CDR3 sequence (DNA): TGCAGTGCTAGGGGACTAGCGGGCCAAACCTACGAGCAGTACTTC.

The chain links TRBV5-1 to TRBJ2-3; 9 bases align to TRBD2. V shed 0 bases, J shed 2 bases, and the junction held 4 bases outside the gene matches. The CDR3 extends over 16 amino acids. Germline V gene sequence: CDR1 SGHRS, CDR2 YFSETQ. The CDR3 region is CASSLGLAVDTDTQYF. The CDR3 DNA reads TGCGCCAGCAGCTTGGGACTAGCGGTTGACACAGATACGCAGTATTTT. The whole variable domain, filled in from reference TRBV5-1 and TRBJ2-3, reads KAGVTQTPRYLIKTRGQQVTLSCSPISGHRSVSWYQQTPGQGLQFLFEYFSETQRNKGNFPGRFSGRQFSNSRSEMNVSTLELGDSALYLCASSLGLAVDTDTQYFGPGTRLTVL.

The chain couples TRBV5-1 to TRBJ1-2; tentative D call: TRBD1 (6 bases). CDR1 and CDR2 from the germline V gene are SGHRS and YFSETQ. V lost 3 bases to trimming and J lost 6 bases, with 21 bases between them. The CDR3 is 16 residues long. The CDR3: CASSSSGRGGGNGYTF. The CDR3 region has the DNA TGCGCCAGCAGCTCTTCCGGCAGGGGAGGTGGGAATGGCTACACCTTC.

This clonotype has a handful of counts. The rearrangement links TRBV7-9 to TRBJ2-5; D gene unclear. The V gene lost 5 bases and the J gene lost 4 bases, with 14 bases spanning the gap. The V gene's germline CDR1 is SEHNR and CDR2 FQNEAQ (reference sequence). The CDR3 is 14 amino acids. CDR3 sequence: CASSQDAVAETQYF. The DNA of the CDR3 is TGTGCCAGCAGCCAAGACGCAGTAGCAGAGACCCAGTACTTC.

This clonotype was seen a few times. The CDR3 DNA is TGTGCCAGCAGCCCGTGGGGCGAAGAAGCCTACGAGCAGTACTTC. As protein: CASSPWGEEAYEQYF. The chain couples TRBV7-6 to TRBJ2-7; tentative D call: TRBD1 (5 bases). CDR1 is SGHVS and CDR2 is FNYEAQ in the germline V gene. This CDR3 contains 15 residues. Trimming pared 5 bases from V and 2 bases from J, leaving 16 bases between.

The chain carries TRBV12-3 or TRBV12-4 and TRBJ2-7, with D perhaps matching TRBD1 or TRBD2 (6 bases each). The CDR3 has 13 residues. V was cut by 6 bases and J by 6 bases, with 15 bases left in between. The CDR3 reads CASSSQGGSEQYF. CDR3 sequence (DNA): TGTGCCAGCAGCTCCCAAGGGGGGAGCGAGCAGTACTTC.

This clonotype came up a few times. CDR3 in DNA: TGTGCCACCAGTGAGCTTACTAGCGGGGGGGACACCGGGGAGCTGTTTTTT. Protein product: CATSELTSGGDTGELFF. The gene calls are TRBV24-1 and TRBJ2-2; 13 nucleotides match TRBD2. This CDR3 contains 17 residues. V gave up 4 bases and J gave up 3 bases; unmatched junction bases: 4. In germline, CDR1 is KGHDR, CDR2 SFDVKD.

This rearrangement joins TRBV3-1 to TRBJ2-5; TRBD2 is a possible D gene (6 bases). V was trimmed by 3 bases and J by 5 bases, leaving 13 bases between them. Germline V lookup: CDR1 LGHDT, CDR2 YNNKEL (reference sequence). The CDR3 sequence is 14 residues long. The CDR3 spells CASSHGGDRETQYF. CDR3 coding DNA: TGTGCCAGCAGCCACGGGGGAGATCGGGAGACCCAGTACTTC.

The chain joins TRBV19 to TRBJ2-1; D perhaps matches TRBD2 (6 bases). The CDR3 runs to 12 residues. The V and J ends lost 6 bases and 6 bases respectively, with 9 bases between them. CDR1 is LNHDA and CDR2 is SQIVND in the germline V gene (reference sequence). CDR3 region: CASRSSANEQFF. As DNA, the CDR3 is TGTGCCAGTAGGTCTAGCGCCAATGAGCAGTTCTTC.

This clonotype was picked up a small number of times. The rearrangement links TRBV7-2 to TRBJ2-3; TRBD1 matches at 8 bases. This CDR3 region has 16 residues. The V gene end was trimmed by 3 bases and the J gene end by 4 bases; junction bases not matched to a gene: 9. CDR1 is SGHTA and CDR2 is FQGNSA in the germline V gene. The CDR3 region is CASSLQGAGTPDTQYF. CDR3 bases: TGTGCCAGCAGCTTGCAGGGGGCGGGGACCCCAGATACGCAGTATTTT.

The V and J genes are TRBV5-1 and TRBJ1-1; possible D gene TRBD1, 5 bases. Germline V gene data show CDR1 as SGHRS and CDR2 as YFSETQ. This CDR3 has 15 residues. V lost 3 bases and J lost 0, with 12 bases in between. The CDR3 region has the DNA TGCGCCAGCAGCTCGGTGGGACGGATGAACACTGAAGCTTTCTTT. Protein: CASSSVGRMNTEAFF.

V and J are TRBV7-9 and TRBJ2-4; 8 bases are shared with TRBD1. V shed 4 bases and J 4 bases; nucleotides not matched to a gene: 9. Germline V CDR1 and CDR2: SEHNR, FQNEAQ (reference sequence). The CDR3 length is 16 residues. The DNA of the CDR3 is TGTGCCAGCAGCTCCACCGTGGGACAGGTGAAAAACATTCAGTACTTC. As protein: CASSSTVGQVKNIQYF.

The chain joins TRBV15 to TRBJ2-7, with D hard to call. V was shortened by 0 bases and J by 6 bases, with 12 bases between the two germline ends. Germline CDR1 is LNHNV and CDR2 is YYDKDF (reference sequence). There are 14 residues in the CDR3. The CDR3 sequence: CATSRDHSSAEQYF. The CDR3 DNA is TGTGCCACCAGCAGAGACCACAGCTCGGCCGAGCAGTACTTC.

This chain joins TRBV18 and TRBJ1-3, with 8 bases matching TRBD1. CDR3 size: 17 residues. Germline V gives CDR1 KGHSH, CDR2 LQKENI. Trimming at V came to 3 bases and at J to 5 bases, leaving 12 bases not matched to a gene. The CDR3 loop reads CASSPLGQVNERNTIYF. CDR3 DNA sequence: TGTGCCAGCTCACCTCTGGGACAGGTCAATGAGAGAAACACCATATATTTT. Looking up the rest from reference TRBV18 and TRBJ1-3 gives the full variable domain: NAGVMQNPRHLVRRRGQEARLRCSPMKGHSHVYWYRQLPEEGLKFMVYLQKENIIDESGMPKERFSAEFPKEGPSILRIQQVVRGDSAAYFCASSPLGQVNERNTIYFGEGSWLTVV.

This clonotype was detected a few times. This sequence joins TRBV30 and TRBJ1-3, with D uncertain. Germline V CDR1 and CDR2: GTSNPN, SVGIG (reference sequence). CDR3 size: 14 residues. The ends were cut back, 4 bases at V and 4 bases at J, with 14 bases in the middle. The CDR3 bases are TGTGCCTGGAAGAATCCAACGAGGGGAAACACCATATATTTT. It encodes CAWKNPTRGNTIYF.

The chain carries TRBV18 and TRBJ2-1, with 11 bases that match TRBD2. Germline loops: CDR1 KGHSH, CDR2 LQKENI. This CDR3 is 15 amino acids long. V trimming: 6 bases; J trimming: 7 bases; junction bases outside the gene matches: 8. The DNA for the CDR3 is TGTGCCAGCTCTCCGACTAGCGGGACACGAAATGAGCAGTTCTTC. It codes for CASSPTSGTRNEQFF.

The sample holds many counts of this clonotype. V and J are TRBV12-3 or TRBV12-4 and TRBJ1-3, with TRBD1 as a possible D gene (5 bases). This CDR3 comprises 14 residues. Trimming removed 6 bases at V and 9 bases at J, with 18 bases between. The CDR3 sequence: CASSFPTAPSTIYF. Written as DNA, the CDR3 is TGTGCCAGCAGCTTCCCGACAGCTCCGAGCACCATATATTTT.

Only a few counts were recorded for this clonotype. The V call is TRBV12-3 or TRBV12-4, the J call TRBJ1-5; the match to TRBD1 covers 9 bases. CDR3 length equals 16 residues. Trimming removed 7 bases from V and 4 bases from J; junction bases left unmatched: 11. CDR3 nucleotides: TGTGCCAGCATAAGAACCGGGACAGGGAATAATCAGCCCCAGCATTTT. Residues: CASIRTGTGNNQPQHF.

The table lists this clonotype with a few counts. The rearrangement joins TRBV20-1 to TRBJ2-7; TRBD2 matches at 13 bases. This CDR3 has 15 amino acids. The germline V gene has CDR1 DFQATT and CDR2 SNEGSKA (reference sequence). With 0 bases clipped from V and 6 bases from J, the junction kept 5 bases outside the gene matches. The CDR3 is CSARDSRLAGGEQYF. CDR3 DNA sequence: TGCAGTGCTAGAGATTCACGACTAGCGGGAGGCGAGCAGTACTTC.

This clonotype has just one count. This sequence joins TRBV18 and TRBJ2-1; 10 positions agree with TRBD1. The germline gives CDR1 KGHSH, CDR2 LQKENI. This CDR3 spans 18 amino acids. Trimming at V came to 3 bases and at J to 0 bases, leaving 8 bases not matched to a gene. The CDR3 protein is CASSPGQGTPSSYNEQFF. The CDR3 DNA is TGTGCCAGCTCACCGGGACAGGGGACCCCCAGCTCCTACAATGAGCAGTTCTTC.

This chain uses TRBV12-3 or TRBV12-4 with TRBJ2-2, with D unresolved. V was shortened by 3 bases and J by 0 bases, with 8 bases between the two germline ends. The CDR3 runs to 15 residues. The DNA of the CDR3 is TGTGCCAGCAGTTTTTGGCGGACGAACACCGGGGAGCTGTTTTTT. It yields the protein CASSFWRTNTGELFF.

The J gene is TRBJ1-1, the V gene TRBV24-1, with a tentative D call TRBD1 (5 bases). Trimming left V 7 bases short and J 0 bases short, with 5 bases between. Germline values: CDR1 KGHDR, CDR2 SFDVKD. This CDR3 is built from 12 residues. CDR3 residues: CATRGVNTEAFF. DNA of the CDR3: TGTGCCACCAGAGGGGTGAACACTGAAGCTTTCTTT.